Each of the 23 T cell receptor beta chains below was sequenced from the same sample in a study of T-cell memory formation after mild COVID-19. MiXCR was run by TCRdb on the 5' RACE reads, yielding one entry per CDR3 protein. The sample includes 150,000 to 200,000 distinct CDR3 sequences, about 20% of them seen just once. Material: PBMCs or a T cell subset sorted from them (not recorded which). Receptors were obtained from an adult woman who had mild COVID-19 (a few samples of this study predate the infection). Cell type and time point are not known.

At least ten counts were recorded for this clonotype. CDR3 sequence: CASSQDGSGRGQFF. The CDR3 DNA follows: TGCGCCAGCAGCCAAGATGGTAGCGGGAGAGGGCAGTTCTTC. This sequence joins TRBV4-3 and TRBJ2-1; 9 nucleotides align to TRBD2. Per the germline V gene, CDR1 is LGHNA and CDR2 is YSLEER. The CDR3 is made up of 14 amino acids. V shed 0 bases, J shed 12 bases, and the junction held 6 bases outside the gene matches.

This clonotype was seen only a few times. The rearrangement joins TRBV4-3 to TRBJ2-7; D might be TRBD2 (6 bases). The CDR3 contains 14 residues. Germline-derived CDR1 and CDR2 are LGHNA and YSLEER. The germline V and J ends were trimmed by 4 bases and 3 bases, with 13 bases remaining between them. CDR3 amino acids: CASSPIPGGYEQYF. CDR3 DNA: TGCGCCAGCAGCCCTATTCCCGGGGGCTACGAGCAGTACTTC.

This clonotype was seen only a few times. The chain recombines TRBV5-6 with TRBJ2-5; no firm D call. The CDR3 extends over 12 amino acids. The V end lost 3 bases, the J end lost 7 bases, and 10 bases lay between the germline ends. Per germline, CDR1 SGHDT and CDR2 YYEEEE. This CDR3 reads CASSWAEGTQYF. The DNA of the CDR3 is TGTGCCAGCAGCTGGGCTGAAGGGACCCAGTACTTC.

The gene calls are TRBV3-1 and TRBJ1-5; no clear D. The V and J ends lost 1 base and 7 bases respectively, with 8 bases between them. The CDR3 sequence is 13 residues long. Per the germline V gene, CDR1 is LGHDT and CDR2 is YNNKEL (reference sequence). The CDR3: CASSQVLAQPQHF. The CDR3 DNA follows: TGTGCCAGCAGCCAAGTCCTGGCGCAGCCCCAGCATTTT.

This clonotype was detected only a few times. This chain uses TRBV9 with TRBJ2-1; TRBD1 agrees at 9 bases. V was clipped by 3 bases and J by 8 bases; unmatched bases: 6. The CDR3 sequence is 14 residues long. In germline, CDR1 is SGDLS, CDR2 YYNGEE. CDR3 region: CASSEATGGHEQFF. As DNA, the CDR3 is TGTGCCAGCAGCGAAGCTACAGGGGGCCATGAGCAGTTCTTC.

The chain has TRBV7-9 and TRBJ1-5; 11 bases line up with TRBD1. The trim removed 5 bases at V and 6 bases at J, leaving 9 bases unmatched. Germline V CDR1 and CDR2: SEHNR, FQNEAQ (reference sequence). CDR3 length: 16 amino acids. The CDR3, as DNA: TGTGCCAGCAGCCGCGGGGGACAGGGGGAGGGTCAGCCCCAGCATTTT. It yields the protein CASSRGGQGEGQPQHF.

Only a few counts were recorded for this clonotype. The J gene is TRBJ2-1, the V gene TRBV7-9; D gene unclear. Germline V gene sequence: CDR1 SEHNR, CDR2 FQNEAQ (reference sequence). V gave up 5 bases and J gave up 8 bases, with 7 bases separating them. There are 11 residues in the CDR3. The CDR3 protein is CASSLMHEQFF. In DNA form, the CDR3 reads TGTGCCAGCAGCCTAATGCATGAGCAGTTCTTC.

This clonotype came up a few times. V and J are TRBV20-1 and TRBJ1-2; perhaps TRBD1 as D (5 bases). The ends were cut back, 6 bases at V and 5 bases at J, with 13 bases in the middle. Germline V gene data show CDR1 as DFQATT and CDR2 as SNEGSKA (reference sequence). The length of the CDR3 is 12 residues. The CDR3 is CSAETDHYGYTF. The DNA for the CDR3 is TGCAGTGCCGAGACAGACCATTATGGCTACACCTTC.

The V gene is TRBV3-1, the J gene TRBJ2-5; 11 nucleotides agree with TRBD2. Germline CDR1 and CDR2: LGHDT and YNNKEL (reference sequence). The CDR3 sequence is 15 residues long. Losses at the gene ends were 6 bases for V and 3 bases for J; bases not matched to a gene: 6. In DNA, the CDR3 is TGTGCCAGCAGTCGGAAACTAGCGGGAGAAGAGACCCAGTACTTC. Residues: CASSRKLAGEETQYF.

Only a few counts were recorded for this clonotype. The CDR3, as DNA: TGTGCCAGCAGCTTAGTATCCGGGCCCGAGCAGTACTTC. Encoded protein: CASSLVSGPEQYF. The V gene is TRBV7-9, the J gene TRBJ2-7, with D unclear. Germline V gene data show CDR1 as SEHNR and CDR2 as FQNEAQ (reference sequence). V was pared by 1 base and J by 6 bases, with 10 bases between. The CDR3 consists of 13 residues.

V usage is TRBV7-6 and J usage is TRBJ2-1, with 13 bases lining up with TRBD2. The germline CDR1 and CDR2 sequences are SGHVS and FNYEAQ. With 5 bases clipped from V and 10 bases from J, the junction kept 5 bases outside the gene matches. The CDR3 is 14 residues long. CDR3 sequence (DNA): TGTGCCAGCAGCCCTGGGACTAGCGGGACCGAGCAGTTCTTC. This sequence encodes CASSPGTSGTEQFF.

In its sample, this clonotype was seen a few times. The V call is TRBV10-3, the J call TRBJ1-1; D possibly corresponds to TRBD1 (5 bases). The CDR3 loop spans 17 amino acids. V dropped 3 bases and J dropped 1 base, with 18 bases sitting between them. Germline CDR1 ENHRY, CDR2 SYGVKD. CDR3: CAISESSAGAANTEAFF. CDR3 bases: TGTGCCATCAGTGAATCTTCGGCTGGGGCCGCGAACACTGAAGCTTTCTTT.

This clonotype was found a few times. The rearrangement links TRBV12-3 or TRBV12-4 to TRBJ2-2; tentatively, D is TRBD1 (5 bases). The CDR3 sequence is 16 residues long. V shed 4 bases and J shed 4 bases, with 16 bases lying between them. The CDR3 sequence: CASSSQHEQVTGELFF. The CDR3 DNA sequence: TGTGCCAGCAGTTCACAGCACGAACAGGTCACCGGGGAGCTGTTTTTT.

This clonotype was seen a few times. This CDR3 is CASSSQGRSGELFF. The CDR3 region has the DNA TGTGCCAGCAGTTCCCAGGGAAGATCCGGGGAGCTGTTTTTT. The chain is built from TRBV6-5 and TRBJ2-2, with D possibly being TRBD1 (5 bases). This CDR3 is built from 14 residues. CDR1 is MNHEY and CDR2 is SVGAGI in the germline V gene. The V and J ends lost 4 bases and 6 bases respectively, with 12 bases between them.

This clonotype was observed a handful of times. The rearrangement uses TRBV7-9 and TRBJ2-2; the D gene is possibly TRBD2 (6 bases). This CDR3 has 14 residues. V dropped 6 bases and J dropped 4 bases, with 12 bases sitting between them. Per germline, CDR1 SEHNR and CDR2 FQNEAQ (reference sequence). The CDR3 spells CASRPTSSTGELFF. CDR3 DNA: TGTGCCAGCAGGCCTACTAGCAGCACCGGGGAGCTGTTTTTT.

The gene calls are TRBV11-2 and TRBJ1-5; D is perhaps TRBD1 (5 bases). There are 17 residues in the CDR3. V was pared by 4 bases and J by 6 bases, with 22 bases between. The germline gives CDR1 SGHAT, CDR2 FQNNGV. Written as DNA, the CDR3 is TGTGCCAGCAGCTCCCTGGCAGGCCTCTCTGGGGGTCAGCCCCAGCATTTT. This codes for CASSSLAGLSGGQPQHF.

This chain uses TRBV3-1 with TRBJ2-3, with D tentatively TRBD2 (6 bases). V lost 1 base, J lost 4 bases, and 6 bases lay in between. Germline loops: CDR1 LGHDT, CDR2 YNNKEL (reference sequence). CDR3 length: 13 residues. CDR3 bases: TGTGCCAGCAGCCAAGGGGGGGCAGATACGCAGTATTTT. Translated, it gives CASSQGGADTQYF.

With respect to this clonotype: The junction departs from germline at one end; a sequencing error may be responsible. The chain links TRBV5-4 to TRBJ2-6; D is perhaps TRBD1 (5 bases). This CDR3 is built from 15 residues. The germline gives CDR1 SGHNT, CDR2 YYREEE (reference sequence). CDR3 protein: CASSRGPSGDNVLTF. DNA for the CDR3: TGTGCCAGCAGCAGGGGCCCGTCTGGGGACAACGTCCTGACTTTC.

The chain couples TRBV7-2 to TRBJ2-3; 11 bases are shared with TRBD2. Trimming took 4 bases from V and 2 from J; bases not matched to a gene: 8. The germline V gene encodes CDR1 SGHTA and CDR2 FQGNSA. The CDR3 is 17 residues long. The DNA of the CDR3 is TGTGCCAGCAGCTCCTTAGCGGGAGGGATCCCCACAGATACGCAGTATTTT. Translating it yields CASSSLAGGIPTDTQYF.

This clonotype was counted a few times. The V gene is TRBV13, the J gene TRBJ2-3, with unresolved D. From germline, CDR1 is PRHDT and CDR2 FYEKMQ (reference sequence). The ends were cut back, 5 bases at V and 5 bases at J, with 14 bases in the middle. The CDR3 has 14 residues. Here the CDR3 DNA reads TGTGCCAGCAGCCCCTCGAGGTGGCAAGATACGCAGTATTTT. Its translation is CASSPSRWQDTQYF.

This clonotype came up a few times. This chain joins TRBV7-6 and TRBJ2-5; 9 bases are a match to TRBD2. The J segment lost 2 bases and the V segment lost 5 bases, leaving 9 bases of the junction unmatched. Per germline, CDR1 SGHVS and CDR2 FNYEAQ. The CDR3 length is 16 residues. CDR3 coding DNA: TGTGCCAGCAGCCGGGCGGGGGGGCCTGAACAAGAGACCCAGTACTTC. Translating it yields CASSRAGGPEQETQYF.

The chain couples TRBV7-9 to TRBJ2-7; a weak D match, TRBD2 (5 bases). The CDR3 spans 13 residues. Germline CDR1 is SEHNR and CDR2 is FQNEAQ (reference sequence). Trimming removed 4 bases from V and 4 bases from J, with 11 bases in between. The CDR3 spells CASSSPQRYEQYF. CDR3 in DNA: TGTGCCAGCAGCTCACCTCAGCGGTACGAGCAGTACTTC.

The V and J genes are TRBV4-1 and TRBJ1-1; D is unclear. Germline CDR1 MGHRA, CDR2 YSYEKL. The CDR3 consists of 15 residues. With 0 bases removed from V and 1 base from J, the gap between germline ends came to 9 bases. CDR3 sequence reads: CASSQEVQGNTEAFF. The DNA for the CDR3 is TGCGCCAGCAGCCAAGAGGTGCAAGGGAACACTGAAGCTTTCTTT.